The text below deals with one T cell receptor beta chain. Trimming shortened V by 4 bases and J by 2 bases, and 15 bases separated the two germline ends. CDR3 length: 15 residues. Germline assignment: CDR1 MGHRA and CDR2 YSYEKL. Libraries were prepared by immunoSEQ multiplex PCR; TCRdb keeps only in-frame clonotypes and omits some of them. The sample consists of over 200,000 clones, roughly 83% of them appearing once. The sample belongs to a study of cytomegalovirus exposure and HLA in healthy donors. The clonotype comes from a woman in her 30s in good health and CMV-seropositive. The sequenced sample consisted of PBMCs. This chain joins TRBV4-1 and TRBJ2-7; D possibly corresponds to TRBD1 (6 bases). The CDR3 sequence is CASSPRSQGTYEQYF. Here the CDR3 DNA reads TGCGCCAGCAGCCCCCGGTCACAGGGAACCTACGAGCAGTACTTC.